This T cell receptor beta chain stems from a study of identical twins. Study-level results: For cord blood, abundant beta clonotypes had fewer insertions, unlike memory repertoires, which showed none. Conclusions relied on cross-sectional statistical analysis, not following the same donors.

The CDR3 extends over 14 amino acids. With 5 bases clipped from V and 9 bases from J, the junction kept 10 bases outside the gene matches. CDR1 is SGHNT, CDR2 YENEEA, per germline. After template switching added a universal primer site, the resulting cDNA carried unique molecular identifiers. TCRdb reprocessed the 5' RACE reads via MiXCR and lists one record per CDR3 protein. The table records 500,000 to 650,000 distinct CDR3 sequences, roughly 7.2% of them present only once. Worth noting for this clonotype: The antigen remains undetermined.

Separately, the same data were catalogued under a study of yellow fever vaccine responses in identical twins. That source adds: Twins' vaccine T cell response reportedly gave the appearance of partial convergence and partial personalization.

Sequencing used PBMCs. The receptor was derived from a woman younger than 30 in good health. J is TRBJ2-1 and V is TRBV11-3; 7 bases are shared with TRBD1. Here the CDR3 reads CASSGRTGDREQFF. CDR3 bases: TGTGCCAGCAGCGGACGTACAGGGGATCGTGAGCAGTTCTTC.